This T cell receptor (beta chain) is from a study of shared clonotypes between healthy human individuals. Across the whole study: Used for every donor were three CD4 naive, three CD4 memory, two CD8 naive and one CD8 memory plate.

Sorted subsets were amplified in replicate PCRs using 200 to 250 ng DNA, 25,000 to 30,000 T cell genomes. The repertoire was sequenced with immunoSEQ multiplex PCR; TCRdb's copy has only in-frame clones and lacks some. This repertoire shows some 1,100,000 clones, 78% found once; its top ten account for 0.4% to 0.55%. Donors included only healthy HIV-negative adults lacking recent acute infections or vaccinations. V was shortened by 2 bases and J by 7 bases, with 14 bases between the two germline ends. The CDR3 has 15 amino acids. Germline V gives CDR1 LNHDA, CDR2 SQIVND (reference sequence). This chain uses TRBV19 with TRBJ2-2, with D possibly being TRBD2 (5 bases). Sequenced: memory CD4+ T cells from PBMCs. Specified subset: CD45RA-negative fraction. This TCR was sampled from a young man in good health. Some clones in this sample may be carry-over from other donors' samples. CDR3 residues: CASSIQDSFIGELFF. The CDR3 nucleotides read TGTGCCAGTAGTATACAGGACTCGTTCATCGGGGAGCTGTTTTTT.